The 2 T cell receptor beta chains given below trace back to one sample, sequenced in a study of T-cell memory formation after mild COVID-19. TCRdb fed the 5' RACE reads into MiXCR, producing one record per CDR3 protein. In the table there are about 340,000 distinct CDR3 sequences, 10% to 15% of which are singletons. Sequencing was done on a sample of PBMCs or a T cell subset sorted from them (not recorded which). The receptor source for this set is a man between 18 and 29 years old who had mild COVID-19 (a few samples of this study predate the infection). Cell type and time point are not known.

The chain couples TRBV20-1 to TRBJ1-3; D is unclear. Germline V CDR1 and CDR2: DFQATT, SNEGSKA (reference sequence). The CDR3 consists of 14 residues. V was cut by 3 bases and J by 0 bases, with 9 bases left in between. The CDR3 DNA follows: TGCAGTGCTAGGGGGTCGGGCTCTGGAAACACCATATATTTT. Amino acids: CSARGSGSGNTIYF.

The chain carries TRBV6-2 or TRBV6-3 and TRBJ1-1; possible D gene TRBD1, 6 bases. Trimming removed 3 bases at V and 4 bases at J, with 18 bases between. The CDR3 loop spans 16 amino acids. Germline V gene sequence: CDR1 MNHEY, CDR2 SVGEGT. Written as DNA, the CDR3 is TGTGCCAGCAGTTATCCCCGGGGGGGGGCGCGCACTGAAGCTTTCTTT. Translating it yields CASSYPRGGARTEAFF.